This TCR beta chain was profiled in a study of cytomegalovirus exposure and HLA in healthy donors (dated by TCRdb to 2015 to 2018). About the investigation overall: According to an earlier analysis of 587 of the donors, 150 million to 200 million T cells yielded 117 million unique TCR beta sequences and roughly 280 Gb of sequence data. A separate validation cohort of roughly 130 different subjects was used in addition to the approximately 700-subject first cohort. An early release covering 500 to 750 HLA-typed donors comprised about 300 gigabases of sequencing data and 85 million to 100 million unique TCR sequences. All discovery cohort repertoires had been generated on a single sequencing platform. The later analysis used no new phenotypic data to find candidate immune exposures, relying instead on TCR beta sequences and their occurrence across donors. Class I and class II HLA loci were covered by the typing at four-digit resolution. The study profiled the T cell repertoires of 500 to 800 subjects by immunosequencing and related them to cytomegalovirus serostatus. To predict cytomegalovirus infection status, the study brought together high-throughput TCR immunosequencing, statistical association of individual TCRs with disease status, and machine learning. The number of donors typed differed by locus, with about 620-630 for A, B, C, DRB1 and DQB1, more than 500 for DQA1, 606 for DPA1, and 400 to 490 for DPB1. In a later analysis, previously published TCR beta repertoires from roughly 710 donors were re-analyzed and high-resolution HLA genotyping was added so that TCR occurrence patterns could be studied. Because of strong linkage in the cohort, 5 or 6 DR-DQ haplotypes were treated as single units for association and clustering. In an earlier analysis of several hundred of the donors, high-throughput TCR beta sequencing was used to judge whether each TCR beta V gene segment behaved as functional or pseudogenic. Donor age, sex, ethnicity and CMV serostatus were compiled alongside the repertoire data. On average, roughly 250,000 unique TCR beta nucleotide sequences were sequenced per donor among a few hundred genotyped donors of the cohort, with about 19% of those sequences being non-productive. A later genetic analysis took genome-wide SNP genotypes for about 55% of the roughly 700 donors and used that subset as a discovery cohort. The study was designed to test whether signatures of past pathogen exposure could be identified by cataloging public T cell receptors. Among the roughly 400 genotyped donors, approximately 76% belonged to the genetic ancestry cluster associated with self-reported Caucasian donors. Study-wide findings and limitations: The authors suggested that the approach could potentially be extended to other disease states and immunological phenotypes. According to a later analysis, TCR association rates differed among HLA loci, with DRB1 alleles showing the most associated TCRs and HLA-C alleles showing the fewest. For the cohort, immune exposure information was limited to CMV serostatus. Presence/absence analyses assumed roughly uniform sequencing depth across donors, an assumption that may not hold. The classifier was reported to diagnose cytomegalovirus status with high specificity and sensitivity in both the original cohort and the validation cohort. Some IMGT-functional V segments, including TRBV6-2 and TRBV6-3, could not be distinguished by the 87-base-pair reads and were therefore excluded. Fewer than 20 rarely observed V segments, including chromosome 9 orphons, were excluded from the earlier analysis of approximately 500 of the donors because counts were too low. In an earlier analysis of fewer than 700 of the donors, most TCR beta V segments appeared in productive rearrangements about 87% or about 30% of the time, broadly matching IMGT annotations. This cohort had only TCR beta chains sequenced, and the lack of alpha or paired-chain data limited which features could be detected. Most TCR sequences were seen in very few donors, while some public TCRs were found in many individuals. A later analysis found that HLA-associated TCR beta chains were more clonally expanded and had lower generation probabilities than equally common non-associated chains. Most CMV-associated TCR beta chains appeared to be HLA-restricted in a later analysis, and the HLA associations seemed to be driven largely by CMV exposure. The study gave a list of roughly 150 TCR beta chains associated with cytomegalovirus. A further reported finding was that TCR beta sequences accurately predicted the HLA-A and HLA-B alleles for most subjects in the first cohort. Strong co-occurrence of HLA alleles, especially DR and DQ, made assigning TCR associations to individual alleles difficult. The sequencing pipeline was judged likely to have produced a cluster of highly shared sequence variants as a technical artifact. V-gene and J-gene trimming of TCR beta chains was associated with a missense DCLRE1C variant in a later genetic analysis, and the association was replicated in an independent cohort. In vitro tests confirmed that a few of the cytomegalovirus-associated TCR beta chains recognize cytomegalovirus antigens. In a later analysis, 15,000 to 20,000 TCR beta sequences were associated with specific HLA alleles at a false discovery rate of 0.05. Correlated functional status among segregating V segments might be attributable to linkage disequilibrium, but an unknown experimental factor could not be ruled out. A later genetic analysis reported fewer N-insertions in productive TCRs among donors in an Asian-associated ancestry cluster than the roughly 650-donor mean. A later analysis reported that several top co-occurrence clusters appeared linked to parvovirus B19, influenza, CMV and Epstein-Barr virus. Because HLA typing was missing for some donors at each locus, association tests included only the typed subset.

The cohort consisted of approximately 670 healthy bone marrow donors. At the time of sampling, all cohort members were nominally healthy, though unrecorded immune exposures were likely present. The donor was CMV seropositive and belonged to the group of 250 to 300 seropositive cohort members. A peripheral blood sample was collected from each donor, and TCR beta sequencing was performed on peripheral blood mononuclear cells. Genomic DNA was extracted from the blood cell samples with the Qiagen DNeasy Blood Extraction Kit. As concerns this clone: It has no known antigen specificity. There are no base qualities to consult, and no much larger clone falls within one base.

V is clipped by 5 bases and J by 4 bases, and the sequence between their germline boundaries is 13 bases long. The germline V gene encodes CDR1 SGHDT and CDR2 YYEEEE. The CDR3 runs 13 residues from the cysteine to the phenylalanine. Of the read, only the CDR3 DNA is kept; its 39 bases are in frame from base 1. Libraries were prepared through the immunoSEQ multiplex PCR assay. For the multiplex PCR, a mixture combining 60 forward primers for TCR Vbeta segments and 13 reverse primers for TCR Jbeta segments was used. Amplification of the CDR3 region of rearranged TCR beta genes was performed with a multiplex PCR assay on genomic DNA. The amplified TCR beta libraries were sequenced on the Illumina HiSeq System as 87-base-pair reads. Regarding the original processing steps: In a later analysis, tens of millions of unique TCR beta chains were counted across the approximately 640 repertoires, and around 10 million of these chains were shared by at least two donors. A nearest-neighbor algorithm error-corrected the raw reads and collapsed the reads into unique sequences, merging closely related sequences to remove PCR and sequencing errors. V, D and J gene segments were assigned by aligning CDR3 sequences to IMGT reference sequences. For a sequence to be retained, a match of at least six nucleotides was required to both a V gene segment and a J gene segment. A rearrangement was called productive if the CDR3 had no stop codons and remained in frame with V and J, and every other rearrangement was called non-productive. Following IMGT convention, CDR3 was defined as the stretch from the second conserved V-encoded cysteine to the conserved J-encoded phenylalanine. The earlier analysis of more than 450 of the donors excluded sequences that lacked an unambiguous match to a single V gene segment. In an earlier analysis of approximately 610 of the donors, V segments were called functional above 56.7% productive rearrangements and were called segregating when the between-donor standard deviation exceeded 5%. A statistical classification framework was built for diagnosing cytomegalovirus status from the catalog of TCR beta chain sequences. V and J gene assignment, in a later analysis, came from comparing TCR nucleotide sequences with IMGT/GENE-DB human TR gene sequences. Using the TCRdist pipeline, a later analysis assigned CDR3 sequences along with most-parsimonious VDJ recombination scenarios. A later analysis defined each TCR beta chain by its CDR3 amino acid sequence plus V-gene family, and excluded reads lacking a unique V-gene family. In a later analysis, fewer than 600 highly shared, low-generation-probability nucleotide sequences were removed to address suspected cross-contamination and a sequencing artifact. In a later analysis, a clonal expansion index was calculated for each public chain from normalized within-repertoire ranks of inferred template counts. In a later analysis, generation probabilities were computed using a VDJ recombination model fitted to out-of-frame rearrangements, and the results were checked against IGoR. In a later analysis, hypergeometric tests were used to score TCR-TCR, TCR-HLA and TCR-CMV co-occurrence, with a repertoire-size bias correction applied to TCR pairs. To estimate false discovery rates, a later analysis permuted the HLA or CMV assignments 20 times. A later analysis grouped co-occurring TCRs with DBSCAN, adding TCRdist sequence similarity when clustering within HLA-allele-positive subsets. Co-occurrence clustering excluded repertoires with fewer than 30,000 or more than 120,000 public chains, plus five with anomalous nucleotide sharing. TCRdb stores this immuneACCESS table with in-frame sequences only. Part of the clones is absent; in the studies checked, under half of the shortfall reflects unresolved V genes, and no reason is known for the rest. V and J calls and clone size are those listed in that table; D and trimming were worked out from the DNA. The sample table contains 170,000 or so clones; only one count was recorded for around 80% of them. Around 6.6% of the sample rests with the top ten.

This clonotype was obtained from a male donor in good health and CMV-seropositive. The chain is assembled from TRBV5-6 and TRBJ2-7; a tentative D call is TRBD1 (6 bases match). Material: PBMCs. The sequence in DNA is TGTGCCAGCAGGGGGGCGGGCGGGTACGAGCAGTACTTC. The translation is CASRGAGGYEQYF.